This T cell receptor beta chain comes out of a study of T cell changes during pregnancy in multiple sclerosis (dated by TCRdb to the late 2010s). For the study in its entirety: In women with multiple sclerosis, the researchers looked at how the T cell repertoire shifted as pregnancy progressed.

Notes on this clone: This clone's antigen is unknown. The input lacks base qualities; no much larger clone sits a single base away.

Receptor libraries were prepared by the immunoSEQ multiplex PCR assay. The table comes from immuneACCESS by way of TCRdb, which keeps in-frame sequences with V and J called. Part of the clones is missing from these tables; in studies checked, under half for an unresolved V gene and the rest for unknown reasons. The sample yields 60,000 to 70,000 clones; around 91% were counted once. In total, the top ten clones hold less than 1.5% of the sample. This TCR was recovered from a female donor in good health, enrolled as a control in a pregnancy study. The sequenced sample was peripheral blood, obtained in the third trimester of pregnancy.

The CDR3 protein: CAIGQNNQPQHF. The DNA sequence is as follows: TGTGCCATCGGGCAGAATAATCAGCCCCAGCATTTT. The chain joins TRBV10-3 to TRBJ1-5; no D gene is confidently identified. In the germline V gene, CDR1 corresponds to ENHRY and CDR2 to SYGVKD. Including the terminal cysteine and phenylalanine, the CDR3 comprises 12 residues. Just CDR3 DNA is preserved here, 36 bases in frame from base 1. V and J are truncated by 8 bases and 4 bases respectively, leaving an intervening sequence of 9 bases.